The T cell receptor beta chain described here comes from a study of T cells of healthy individuals. TCRdb recomputed calls from the 5' RACE reads with MiXCR, one row per CDR3 protein. This sample has around 63,000 distinct CDR3 sequences; about 17% occur once, and the top ten carry approximately 4.6%. In this sample, this clonotype turned up once. The sequence was obtained from a human donor in good health.

CDR3 loop: CASSLTGQGARGGYTF. In DNA form, the CDR3 reads TGTGCCAGCAGCTTAACGGGACAGGGGGCGCGAGGGGGCTACACCTTC. The chain has TRBV7-9 and TRBJ1-2; 12 nucleotides line up with TRBD1. The CDR3 spans 16 residues. Germline-derived CDR1 and CDR2 are SEHNR and FQNEAQ (reference sequence). Trimming cost V 2 bases and J 8 bases; bases outside gene matches: 9.